These 4 T cell receptor beta chains share one sample of origin, sequenced in a study of blood T cell repertoires in COVID-19. The method was immunoSEQ multiplex PCR; TCRdb's version includes in-frame clones alone and lacks a portion of them. The sample yields roughly 130,000 clones, roughly four fifths seen once. Sequencing was performed on PBMCs or T cells enriched from blood (not recorded which). Receptors were obtained from a man between 45 and 60 years old who had recovered from COVID-19.

The chain employs TRBV4-3 and TRBJ1-2; D unresolved. CDR3 length: 13 residues. V lost 0 bases and J 3 bases, leaving 5 bases between the germline ends. Germline V gene data show CDR1 as LGHNA and CDR2 as YSLEER. The CDR3 region is CASSQERDYGYTF. The CDR3 coding sequence is TGCGCCAGCAGCCAAGAGCGGGACTATGGCTACACCTTC.

This clone has only a few counts. The sample holds other DNA sequences that translate to the same CDR3. The gene calls are TRBV7-2 and TRBJ2-2; 7 bases line up with TRBD2. CDR3 length: 15 amino acids. J was trimmed by 1 base and V by 2 bases; bases with no gene match: 1. From germline, CDR1 is SGHTA and CDR2 FQGNSA. The CDR3 protein is CASSLSGGNTGELFF. Written as DNA, the CDR3 is TGTGCCAGCAGCTTATCGGGGGGGAACACCGGGGAGCTGTTTTTT.

The CDR3 coding sequence is TGTGCCAGTAGCACCCACGGTCTTGCAACTAATGAAAAACTGTTTTTT. It specifies CASSTHGLATNEKLFF. The chain employs TRBV19 and TRBJ1-4; D remains ambiguous. The CDR3 runs to 16 residues. Trimming stripped 6 bases from V and 0 bases from J, with 14 bases between. CDR1 and CDR2 from the germline V gene are LNHDA and SQIVND (reference sequence).

V and J are TRBV19 and TRBJ2-3, with a tentative D call TRBD2 (6 bases). The CDR3 extends over 16 amino acids. V lost 6 bases and J 4 bases, leaving 20 bases between the germline ends. Germline values: CDR1 LNHDA, CDR2 SQIVND (reference sequence). CDR3 bases: TGTGCCAGTAGCCACGTGCGGGGTGGATACGCAGATACGCAGTATTTT. Protein: CASSHVRGGYADTQYF.